These 18 T cell receptor beta chains were all obtained from the same sample, sequenced in a study of cytomegalovirus exposure and HLA in healthy donors. The PCR made use of 60 Vbeta and 13 Jbeta primers. Profiling relied on immunoSEQ multiplex PCR, and the TCRdb table lists in-frame clones only, not all of them. The sample has 100,000 or so clones, 79% seen once. The sequencing sample was made of PBMCs. The receptors were gathered from a female donor in good health and CMV-seropositive.

The chain is built from TRBV6-5 and TRBJ1-3, with D possibly being TRBD1 (5 bases). The CDR3 is 15 amino acids. Germline V gene lookup returns CDR1 MNHEY and CDR2 SVGAGI. V gave up 0 bases and J gave up 2 bases, with 8 bases separating them. The CDR3: CASSYSTTAGNTIYF. The CDR3 region has the DNA TGTGCCAGCAGTTACTCGACGACAGCTGGAAACACCATATATTTT.

V and J are TRBV6-1 and TRBJ1-6, with D maybe TRBD1 (5 bases). Trimming took off 6 bases at V and 0 bases at J, with 9 bases between the two ends. Germline V lookup: CDR1 MNHNS, CDR2 SASEGT. The CDR3 totals 15 residues. In DNA, the CDR3 is TGTGCCAGCAGGGAGACAGCCTCCTATAATTCACCCCTCCACTTT. Translating gives CASRETASYNSPLHF.

In this sample, this clone turned up a few times. The chain employs TRBV6-1 and TRBJ1-1, with D maybe TRBD1 (5 bases). Deletions cut 4 bases from V and 7 bases from J, with 16 bases between. This CDR3 has 14 residues. The germline V gene has CDR1 MNHNS and CDR2 SASEGT. The CDR3 sequence: CASSVFGDSIEAFF. The CDR3 nucleotides are TGTGCCAGCAGTGTATTCGGAGACAGTATTGAAGCTTTCTTT.

The V gene is TRBV5-8, the J gene TRBJ1-5; 10 bases line up with TRBD1. J lost 3 bases, V lost 2 bases, and 8 bases had no gene match. Per the germline V gene, CDR1 is SGHTS and CDR2 is YDEGEE. The CDR3 has 17 residues. CDR3 nucleotide sequence: TGTGCCAGCAGCTTAGCTTGGGACAGGGGTTCCAATCAGCCCCAGCATTTT. It translates to CASSLAWDRGSNQPQHF.

The rearrangement joins TRBV7-8 to TRBJ2-7, with D possibly being TRBD2 (5 bases). The V gene lost 4 bases and the J gene lost 4 bases, with 17 bases spanning the gap. CDR3 length equals 15 residues. Germline V lookup: CDR1 SGHVS, CDR2 FQNEAQ. CDR3 DNA: TGTGCCAGCAGCTCAGAGGCTAGCTACGGGTACGAGCAGTACTTC. Translation: CASSSEASYGYEQYF. The full variable domain, in which reference TRBV7-8 and TRBJ2-7 provide the parts outside the CDR3, is GAGVSQSPRYKVAKRGQDVALRCDPISGHVSLFWYQQALGQGPEFLTYFQNEAQLDKSGLPSDRFFAERPEGSVSTLKIQRTQQEDSAVYLCASSSEASYGYEQYFGPGTRLTVT.

CDR3 DNA: TGTGCCAGCAGCTTGGGACTAGCGGGGCGATTGGAGACCCAGTACTTC. Protein sequence: CASSLGLAGRLETQYF. The chain has TRBV11-2 and TRBJ2-5, with 13 bases matching TRBD2. This CDR3 is built from 16 residues. The V segment lost 3 bases and the J segment 5 bases; nucleotides outside the gene matches: 6. CDR1 is SGHAT and CDR2 is FQNNGV in the germline V gene.

Comments on this clone: One junction end does not reproduce the germline sequence, and a read error may be involved. V is TRBV5-1 and J is TRBJ1-1; D possibly corresponds to TRBD1 (6 bases). CDR3 length: 11 amino acids. Germline V gives CDR1 SGHRS, CDR2 YFSETQ. CDR3 in amino acids: CASSSDSCRVF. The DNA of the CDR3 is TGCGCCAGCAGCTCGGACAGCTGCAGGGTCTTT.

V gene TRBV5-1 combines with J gene TRBJ1-1; D is unclear. This CDR3 comprises 13 residues. Germline V gene data show CDR1 as SGHRS and CDR2 as YFSETQ. Trimming stripped 3 bases from V and 0 bases from J, with 6 bases between. CDR3 in amino acids: CASSSEVNTEAFF. The CDR3 region has the DNA TGCGCCAGCAGCTCAGAAGTGAACACTGAAGCTTTCTTT. Based on the CDR3 plus reference TRBV5-1 and TRBJ1-1, the full variable domain is KAGVTQTPRYLIKTRGQQVTLSCSPISGHRSVSWYQQTPGQGLQFLFEYFSETQRNKGNFPGRFSGRQFSNSRSEMNVSTLELGDSALYLCASSSEVNTEAFFGQGTRLTVV.

This clone was observed a handful of times. The rearrangement joins TRBV30 to TRBJ2-1, with 9 bases aligning to TRBD1. The CDR3 has 15 residues. CDR1 is GTSNPN and CDR2 is SVGIG in the germline V gene (reference sequence). Germline trimming cut 3 bases from V and 7 bases from J; bases unmatched to any gene: 10. The CDR3 sequence: CAWRGQGRSRNEQFF. DNA for the CDR3: TGTGCCTGGAGGGGACAGGGTCGGTCTAGGAATGAGCAGTTCTTC.

Concerning this clone: Germline and junction disagree at one end, which may indicate a read error. This chain links TRBV5-5 with TRBJ2-7, with D perhaps TRBD1 (7 bases). CDR3 size: 15 residues. Germline V gene sequence: CDR1 SGHKS, CDR2 YYEKEE (reference sequence). DNA of the CDR3: TGTACCAGCAGCTTGTTAATGGAGGGGGCGTACGAGCAGTACTTC. It specifies CTSSLLMEGAYEQYF.

The V call is TRBV7-2, the J call TRBJ2-2; 9 bases align to TRBD2. Germline CDR1 is SGHTA and CDR2 is FQGNSA. V was clipped by 3 bases and J by 4 bases; unmatched bases: 6. CDR3 size: 16 residues. The CDR3 spells CASSFAGTSPTGELFF. The DNA of the CDR3 is TGTGCCAGCAGCTTCGCCGGGACTAGCCCCACCGGGGAGCTGTTTTTT.

The chain links TRBV19 to TRBJ2-1; D call uncertain. V lost 4 bases to trimming and J lost 9 bases, with 13 bases between them. From germline, CDR1 is LNHDA and CDR2 SQIVND (reference sequence). The CDR3 has 13 residues. Here the CDR3 DNA reads TGTGCCAGTAGTACCATCCCTAGAGCTGAGCAGTTCTTC. This translates into CASSTIPRAEQFF.

This clone was recorded a few times. The chain has TRBV2 and TRBJ2-7; D may be TRBD2 (5 bases). The V gene lost 8 bases and the J gene lost 0 bases, with 26 bases spanning the gap. CDR1 is SNHLY, CDR2 FYNNEI, per germline. This CDR3 is built from 18 residues. Here the CDR3 DNA reads TGTGCCAGCCGCGGGCCAGCCATGGGGAGTCTTTTCTCCTACGAGCAGTACTTC. Encoded protein: CASRGPAMGSLFSYEQYF.

This clone came up once. The rearrangement links TRBV2 to TRBJ1-6; TRBD1 matches at 10 bases. V shed 1 base and J 9 bases; nucleotides not matched to a gene: 6. The CDR3 consists of 16 residues. Germline V gene data show CDR1 as SNHLY and CDR2 as FYNNEI. CDR3 residues: CASSEVLTGGTSPLHF. The CDR3 DNA sequence: TGTGCCAGCAGTGAAGTACTGACAGGGGGCACTTCACCCCTCCACTTT.

The chain has TRBV5-1 and TRBJ2-7; D may be TRBD2 (5 bases). This CDR3 has 14 amino acids. V gave up 4 bases and J gave up 1 base, with 12 bases separating them. Per the germline V gene, CDR1 is SGHRS and CDR2 is YFSETQ. This chain's CDR3 is CASSPGVLSYEQYF. The CDR3 DNA sequence: TGCGCCAGCAGCCCCGGGGTCTTATCCTACGAGCAGTACTTC.

This chain links TRBV5-1 with TRBJ1-2; TRBD1 aligns across 7 bases. J was trimmed by 6 bases and V by 3 bases; bases with no gene match: 8. The length of the CDR3 is 14 residues. Germline assignment: CDR1 SGHRS and CDR2 YFSETQ. The CDR3 reads CASSSGQEGDGYTF. The CDR3 DNA sequence: TGCGCCAGCAGCTCAGGACAGGAGGGGGATGGCTACACCTTC.

The chain has TRBV29-1 and TRBJ1-1; D is possibly TRBD1 (6 bases). The CDR3 length is 14 residues. V was clipped by 5 bases and J by 0 bases, with 13 bases between them. Germline V CDR1 and CDR2: SQVTM, ANQGSEA. CDR3 loop: CSVTPGQMNTEAFF. DNA for the CDR3: TGCAGCGTTACCCCGGGACAAATGAACACTGAAGCTTTCTTT. Full variable domain (outside the CDR3, taken from reference TRBV29-1 and TRBJ1-1): SAVISQKPSRDICQRGTSLTIQCQVDSQVTMMFWYRQQPGQSLTLIATANQGSEATYESGFVIDKFPISRPNLTFSTLTVSNMSPEDSSIYLCSVTPGQMNTEAFFGQGTRLTVV.

The chain links TRBV14 to TRBJ2-1; 11 nucleotides agree with TRBD2. Germline V lookup: CDR1 SGHDN, CDR2 FVKESK. V was clipped by 1 base and J by 7 bases; unmatched bases: 3. CDR3 size: 15 residues. In DNA, the CDR3 is TGTGCCAGCAGCCAAGCGGCTAGCGGGGGGAATGAGCAGTTCTTC. It yields the protein CASSQAASGGNEQFF. Drawing the rest from reference TRBV14 and TRBJ2-1, the complete variable domain is EAGVTQFPSHSVIEKGQTVTLRCDPISGHDNLYWYRRVMGKEIKFLLHFVKESKQDESGMPNNRFLAERTGGTYSTLKVQPAELEDSGVYFCASSQAASGGNEQFFGPGTRLTVL.